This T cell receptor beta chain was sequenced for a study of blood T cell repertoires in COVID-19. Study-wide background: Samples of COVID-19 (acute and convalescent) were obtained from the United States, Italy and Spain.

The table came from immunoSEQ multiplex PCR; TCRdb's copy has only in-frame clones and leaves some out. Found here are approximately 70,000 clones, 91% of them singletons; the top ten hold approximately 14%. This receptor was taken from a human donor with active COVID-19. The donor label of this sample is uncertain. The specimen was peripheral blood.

The CDR3 spells CASSFSGDTQYF. CDR3 bases: TGTGCCAGCAGCTTTAGTGGAGATACGCAGTATTTT. This chain uses TRBV11-2 with TRBJ2-3; D is unresolved. The germline V gene encodes CDR1 SGHAT and CDR2 FQNNGV. V was shortened by 3 bases and J by 5 bases, with 6 bases between the two germline ends. The CDR3 runs 12 residues.